The 19 T cell receptor beta chains in this list originate from one sample, sequenced in a study of blood T cell repertoires in COVID-19. Clones were read by immunoSEQ multiplex PCR, and TCRdb kept only the in-frame ones, dropping some. The sample carries 65,000 to 95,000 clones, 70% to 90% recorded once. The sequenced material came from peripheral blood. These receptor sequences come from a man aged 45 to 65 with active COVID-19.

In this sample, this clone turned up a few times. The J gene is TRBJ1-1, the V gene TRBV5-1; the D gene is possibly TRBD1 (6 bases). The CDR3 consists of 13 residues. The V gene's germline CDR1 is SGHRS and CDR2 YFSETQ. V was shortened by 2 bases and J by 3 bases, with 8 bases between the two germline ends. The CDR3 region is CASSLSGDTEAFF. Here the CDR3 DNA reads TGCGCCAGCAGCTTATCAGGGGACACTGAAGCTTTCTTT.

The chain recombines TRBV5-4 with TRBJ2-1; D not certain. Germline lookup yields CDR1 SGHNT and CDR2 YYREEE (reference sequence). The CDR3 has 12 residues. Trimming shortened V by 1 base and J by 6 bases, and 5 bases separated the two germline ends. The CDR3 bases are TGTGCCAGCAGCTTGCCTAGCAATGAGCAGTTCTTC. Translated: CASSLPSNEQFF.

This clone was counted once. This chain links TRBV27 with TRBJ2-7; 8 nucleotides match TRBD1. The length of the CDR3 is 15 residues. Germline V CDR1 and CDR2: MNHEY, SMNVEV (reference sequence). The J segment lost 5 bases and the V segment lost 5 bases, leaving 11 bases of the junction unmatched. CDR3 sequence (DNA): TGTGCCAGCAGTCCCCTCCAGGGGGCGAGGCACGAGCAGTACTTC. Residues: CASSPLQGARHEQYF.

The V gene is TRBV15, the J gene TRBJ2-7; D unresolved. Between the trimmed V and J ends, which lost 1 base and 0 bases, there was a span of 13 bases. From germline, CDR1 is LNHNV and CDR2 YYDKDF (reference sequence). The CDR3 has 16 residues. Written as DNA, the CDR3 is TGTGCCACCAGCAGAGGCCGGGTATTAGCCTCCTACGAGCAGTACTTC. It is translated as CATSRGRVLASYEQYF.

The chain uses TRBV5-6 and TRBJ1-2; TRBD1 matches at 8 bases. This CDR3 has 13 residues. The germline V gene encodes CDR1 SGHDT and CDR2 YYEEEE. V was clipped by 4 bases and J by 3 bases; unmatched bases: 2. As DNA, the CDR3 is TGTGCCAGCAGCCCGACAGGGGACTATGGCTACACCTTC. Encoded protein: CASSPTGDYGYTF.

This clone was seen a handful of times. This chain joins TRBV7-9 and TRBJ2-1; 12 nucleotides line up with TRBD2. Losses at the gene ends were 3 bases for V and 7 bases for J; bases not matched to a gene: 7. Germline-derived CDR1 and CDR2 are SEHNR and FQNEAQ (reference sequence). This CDR3 region has 16 residues. DNA for the CDR3: TGTGCCAGCAGCTTGGGAACTAGCGGGAGGCGGAATGAGCAGTTCTTC. Encoded protein: CASSLGTSGRRNEQFF. Based on the CDR3 plus reference TRBV7-9 and TRBJ2-1, the full variable domain is DTGVSQNPRHKITKRGQNVTFRCDPISEHNRLYWYRQTLGQGPEFLTYFQNEAQLEKSRLLSDRFSAERPKGSFSTLEIQRTEQGDSAMYLCASSLGTSGRRNEQFFGPGTRLTVL.

In this sample, this clone turned up once. The V gene is TRBV27, the J gene TRBJ2-7; D may be TRBD1 (5 bases). Germline V gene sequence: CDR1 MNHEY, CDR2 SMNVEV (reference sequence). Between the trimmed V and J ends, which lost 4 bases and 2 bases, there was a span of 9 bases. CDR3 length: 13 residues. In DNA form, the CDR3 reads TGTGCCAGCAGTTCCTCGGACACCTACGAGCAGTACTTC. Amino acid sequence: CASSSSDTYEQYF.

The rearrangement joins TRBV6-5 to TRBJ2-1; 11 positions match TRBD1. Germline V gene sequence: CDR1 MNHEY, CDR2 SVGAGI. This CDR3 region has 15 residues. V dropped 4 bases and J dropped 3; count of bases not matched to a gene: 2. As DNA, the CDR3 is TGTGCCAGCAGTTGGGGGACAGGGGGCTACAATGAGCAGTTCTTC. As protein: CASSWGTGGYNEQFF.

The chain couples TRBV6-5 to TRBJ2-7, with D possibly being TRBD1 (6 bases). CDR1 MNHEY and CDR2 SVGAGI come from the germline V gene. Trimming removed 4 bases at V and 0 bases at J, with 10 bases between. This CDR3 has 14 residues. CDR3: CASSLTGSSYEQYF. The DNA for the CDR3 is TGTGCCAGCAGTTTAACAGGGAGCTCCTACGAGCAGTACTTC.

The chain uses TRBV11-3 and TRBJ1-3; no clear D gene. V was pared by 5 bases and J by 0 bases, with 8 bases between. Per the germline V gene, CDR1 is SGHNT and CDR2 is YENEEA. The CDR3 has 14 amino acids. The CDR3 DNA reads TGTGCCAGCAGCGGTGACACCTCTGGAAACACCATATATTTT. Translation: CASSGDTSGNTIYF.

The genes are TRBV18 and TRBJ1-6; 7 bases match TRBD1. The trim removed 6 bases at V and 7 bases at J, leaving 9 bases unmatched. The CDR3 length is 15 residues. In germline, CDR1 is KGHSH, CDR2 LQKENI. As DNA, the CDR3 is TGTGCCAGCTCCCAAGACAGGGCGATAAATTCACCCCTCCACTTT. Translation gives CASSQDRAINSPLHF. Full variable domain (missing parts from reference TRBV18 and TRBJ1-6): NAGVMQNPRHLVRRRGQEARLRCSPMKGHSHVYWYRQLPEEGLKFMVYLQKENIIDESGMPKERFSAEFPKEGPSILRIQQVVRGDSAAYFCASSQDRAINSPLHFGNGTRLTVT.

J is TRBJ2-3 and V is TRBV15; 7 nucleotides agree with TRBD1. J gave up 4 bases and V 4 bases, and 5 bases lay outside the gene matches. CDR1 is LNHNV and CDR2 is YYDKDF in the germline V gene (reference sequence). CDR3 size: 14 residues. CDR3 residues: CATSKGGVADTQYF. The CDR3 region has the DNA TGTGCCACCAGCAAAGGGGGCGTTGCAGATACGCAGTATTTT. Complete variable domain (other parts from reference TRBV15 and TRBJ2-3): DAMVIQNPRYQVTQFGKPVTLSCSQTLNHNVMYWYQQKSSQAPKLLFHYYDKDFNNEADTPDNFQSRRPNTSFCFLDIRSPGLGDTAMYLCATSKGGVADTQYFGPGTRLTVL.

The chain links TRBV28 to TRBJ2-5; 13 bases align to TRBD2. V was clipped by 4 bases and J by 0 bases; unmatched bases: 2. The length of the CDR3 is 16 residues. Germline assignment: CDR1 MDHEN and CDR2 SYDVKM. The CDR3 nucleotides read TGTGCCAGCAGTTCGACTAGCGGGGGGCACCAAGAGACCCAGTACTTC. This gives the protein CASSSTSGGHQETQYF.

V gene TRBV4-1 combines with J gene TRBJ2-2; 12 bases line up with TRBD2. V trimming: 1 base; J trimming: 4 bases; junction bases outside the gene matches: 4. CDR3 length: 17 residues. The V gene's germline CDR1 is MGHRA and CDR2 YSYEKL. CDR3 nucleotide sequence: TGCGCCAGCAGCCAAGTACCTAGCGGGAGGGCCACCGGGGAGCTGTTTTTT. As protein: CASSQVPSGRATGELFF.

J is TRBJ1-2 and V is TRBV6-1; maybe TRBD1 (5 bases). This CDR3 has 13 amino acids. The V gene's germline CDR1 is MNHNS and CDR2 SASEGT. V dropped 0 bases and J dropped 8 bases, with 10 bases sitting between them. CDR3 DNA: TGTGCCAGCAGTGAAGCGTCAGGGCAGGGCTACACCTTC. Protein: CASSEASGQGYTF.

The chain recombines TRBV4-1 with TRBJ2-2, with D possibly TRBD1 on 6 matching bases. From germline, CDR1 is MGHRA and CDR2 YSYEKL. The V end lost 4 bases, the J end lost 0 bases, and 12 bases lay between the germline ends. CDR3 size: 16 residues. Here the CDR3 reads CASSPETGPNTGELFF. The CDR3, as DNA: TGCGCCAGCAGCCCCGAGACAGGCCCGAACACCGGGGAGCTGTTTTTT.

V usage is TRBV3-1 (or the pseudogene TRBV3-2) and J usage is TRBJ2-7; D remains ambiguous. Germline V lookup: CDR1 LGHDT, CDR2 YNNKEL (reference sequence). The CDR3 runs to 17 residues. Trimming left V 0 bases short and J 0 bases short, with 15 bases between. The CDR3 reads CASSQERLEPSSYEQYF. As DNA, the CDR3 is TGTGCCAGCAGCCAAGAGAGACTGGAACCTAGCTCCTACGAGCAGTACTTC.

The chain uses TRBV27 and TRBJ1-1, with TRBD1 identical over 7 bases. This CDR3 is 16 amino acids long. V lost 3 bases to trimming and J lost 5 bases; unmatched junction nucleotides: 12. CDR1 and CDR2 (germline): MNHEY, SMNVEV (reference sequence). The CDR3 nucleotides read TGTGCCAGCAGTTTTTATCAGGGGGGCAAAAAAACTGAAGCTTTCTTT. Translating gives CASSFYQGGKKTEAFF.

CDR3 sequence: CASTYSGQGNNSPLHF. Written as DNA, the CDR3 is TGTGCCAGCACATACTCGGGACAAGGGAACAATTCACCCCTCCACTTT. The chain employs TRBV6-5 and TRBJ1-6, with D possibly being TRBD1 (6 bases). The CDR3 loop spans 16 amino acids. V shed 7 bases and J shed 7 bases, with 20 bases lying between them. Per germline, CDR1 MNHEY and CDR2 SVGAGI.